Listed below are T cell receptor beta chains from one sample, sequenced in a study of blood T cells in healthy people across ages. TCRdb recomputed calls from the 5' RACE reads with MiXCR, one row per CDR3 protein. This table holds 700,000 or so distinct CDR3 sequences, 20% to 25% found once. Sequencing input: blood. These receptors originate from a man aged 65 to 79 in good health. Both conserved end residues are trimmed from each CDR3. D genes are given only for firm matches. The size of a clone is reported for some rows only, either as once, few or many, or as a class for expanded clones.

d_call | v_call | clone_size | cdr3_aa
TRBD1 | TRBV7-9 | few | ASGLAEGARKLF
TRBD1 | TRBV12-3/TRBV12-4 | few | ASRPDRGTGNTIY
NA | TRBV7-6 | many | ASSSNLAKNIQY
NA | TRBV12-3/TRBV12-4 | many | ASSFRTYGYT
NA | TRBV4-1 | NA | ASSQEEQSSYEQY
NA | TRBV21-1 | few | ASSKGTGVWTDTQY
TRBD1 | TRBV15 | NA | ATSINTGVTYEQY
NA | TRBV28 | few | ASFGGRSRTDTQY
TRBD2 | TRBV7-8 | NA | ASSLAAGKYNEQF
NA | TRBV7-9 | NA | ASSSVGQPLGPYGYT
TRBD1 | TRBV11-2 | few | ASSSRQGSDEQF
TRBD1 | TRBV18 | few | ASSPIGQVGNTEAF
NA | TRBV6-2/TRBV6-3 | few | ASTGHPRTEAF
NA | TRBV6-5 | NA | ASSYSTLGEQF
NA | TRBV20-1 | NA | SASVSYNYGYT
NA | TRBV28 | NA | ASSPGPTTLAKNIQY